This entry lists 5 T cell receptor beta chains sequenced from one sample in a study of T cell responses to AZD1222 COVID-19 vaccine. The data were produced by immunoSEQ multiplex PCR, yet TCRdb's version contains in-frame clones alone and is incomplete. The sample comprises under 150,000 clones, more than 70% of which are singletons, and about 16% rests with the top ten. This material consisted of peripheral blood, taken on day 0 of AZD1222 vaccination. The receptors were gathered from an adult in good health.

The chain employs TRBV9 and TRBJ2-7, with 7 positions matching TRBD1. The junction had 10 bases not matched to a gene; V was cut back by 4 bases and J by 6 bases. Germline V gene data show CDR1 as SGDLS and CDR2 as YYNGEE. The CDR3 consists of 14 residues. CDR3 loop: CASSSVGAGGEQYF. The CDR3 nucleotides are TGTGCCAGCAGCTCAGTCGGGGCAGGGGGCGAGCAGTACTTC.

The chain couples TRBV19 to TRBJ1-3, with unresolved D. Germline assignment: CDR1 LNHDA and CDR2 SQIVND (reference sequence). V dropped 5 bases and J dropped 4 bases, with 18 bases sitting between them. CDR3 length: 16 residues. This CDR3 reads CASSPLASGAGNTIYF. The CDR3, as DNA: TGTGCCAGTAGTCCCCTAGCTTCCGGAGCGGGAAACACCATATATTTT. The full variable domain, with the rest looked up from reference TRBV19 and TRBJ1-3, is DGGITQSPKYLFRKEGQNVTLSCEQNLNHDAMYWYRQDPGQGLRLIYYSQIVNDFQKGDIAEGYSVSREKKESFPLTVTSAQKNPTAFYLCASSPLASGAGNTIYFGEGSWLTVV.

The chain joins TRBV7-9 to TRBJ1-1; D is undetermined. Per germline, CDR1 SEHNR and CDR2 FQNEAQ (reference sequence). Trimming removed 5 bases at V and 3 bases at J, with 13 bases between. CDR3 length: 14 amino acids. Here the CDR3 DNA reads TGTGCCAGCAGCAGCCGACACGGAGACACTGAAGCTTTCTTT. Its protein product is CASSSRHGDTEAFF.

The chain has TRBV19 and TRBJ1-2; 7 nucleotides agree with TRBD1. The CDR3 has 13 residues. Germline V lookup: CDR1 LNHDA, CDR2 SQIVND (reference sequence). J was trimmed by 4 bases and V by 7 bases; bases with no gene match: 6. CDR3 region: CASTPTGPYGYTF. The CDR3 region has the DNA TGTGCCAGTACCCCGACAGGGCCCTATGGCTACACCTTC.

V and J are TRBV3-1 (or the pseudogene TRBV3-2) and TRBJ2-7; maybe TRBD1 (5 bases). Trimming pared 4 bases from V and 0 bases from J, leaving 19 bases between. Germline CDR1 LGHDT, CDR2 YNNKEL (reference sequence). This CDR3 spans 17 amino acids. The CDR3 sequence: CASSPHLTAPSSYEQYF. The CDR3 region has the DNA TGTGCCAGCAGCCCGCATTTGACAGCCCCGAGCTCCTACGAGCAGTACTTC.